The present TCR beta chain was sequenced within a study of blood T cell dynamics during melanoma immunotherapy. Time point: pre-treatment baseline. Samples come from before therapy and from week 3 after the first blockade cycle. Sequenced by immunoSEQ multiplex PCR; TCRdb stores in-frame clones only, minus some. The profile shows some 25,000 clones, roughly 85% of them singletons. This receptor was identified in a human donor with melanoma. The sequencing here drew on blood, taken from a patient treated with checkpoint blockade.

The CDR3 loop reads CAISPGQGAGNEQYF. Here the CDR3 DNA reads TGTGCCATCAGTCCGGGACAGGGGGCAGGAAACGAGCAGTACTTC. The chain is built from TRBV10-3 and TRBJ2-7; 12 nucleotides match TRBD1. The ends lost 5 bases at V and 5 bases at J; junction bases unmatched: 7. Germline V lookup: CDR1 ENHRY, CDR2 SYGVKD. The CDR3 extends over 15 amino acids.